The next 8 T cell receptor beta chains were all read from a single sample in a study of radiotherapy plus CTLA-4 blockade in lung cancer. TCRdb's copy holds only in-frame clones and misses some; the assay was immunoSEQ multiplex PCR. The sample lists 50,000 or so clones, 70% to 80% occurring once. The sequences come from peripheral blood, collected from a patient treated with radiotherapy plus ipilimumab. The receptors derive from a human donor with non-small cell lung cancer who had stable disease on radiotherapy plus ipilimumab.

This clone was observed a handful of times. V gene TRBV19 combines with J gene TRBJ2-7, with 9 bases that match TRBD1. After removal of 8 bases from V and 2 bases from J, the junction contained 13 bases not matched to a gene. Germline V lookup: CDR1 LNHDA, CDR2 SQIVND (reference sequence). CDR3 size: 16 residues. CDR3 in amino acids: CASHPAQGQGTYEQYF. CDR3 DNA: TGTGCCAGTCACCCCGCCCAGGGACAGGGCACCTACGAGCAGTACTTC.

The CDR3 DNA reads TGTGCCAGCAGCGAAATAGGGAGGCCGGCCTACGAGCAGTACGTC. Its translation is CASSEIGRPAYEQYV. This chain joins TRBV5-6 and TRBJ2-7, with a tentative D call TRBD2 (6 bases). Between the trimmed V and J ends, which lost 4 bases and 2 bases, there was a span of 16 bases. The CDR3 covers 15 residues. Per germline, CDR1 SGHDT and CDR2 YYEEEE.

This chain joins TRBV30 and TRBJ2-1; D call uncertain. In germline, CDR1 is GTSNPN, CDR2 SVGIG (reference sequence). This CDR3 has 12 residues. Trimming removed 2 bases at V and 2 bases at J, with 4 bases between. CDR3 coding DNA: TGTGCCTGGAGTCGGCCCTACAATGAGCAGTTCTTC. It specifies CAWSRPYNEQFF.

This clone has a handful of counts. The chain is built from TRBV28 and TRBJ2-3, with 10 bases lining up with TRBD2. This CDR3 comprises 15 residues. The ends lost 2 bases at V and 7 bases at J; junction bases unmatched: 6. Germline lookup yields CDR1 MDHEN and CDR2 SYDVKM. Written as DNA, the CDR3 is TGTGCCAGCAGTTTACTAGCGGGGGATGGAAATACGCAGTATTTT. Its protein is CASSLLAGDGNTQYF.

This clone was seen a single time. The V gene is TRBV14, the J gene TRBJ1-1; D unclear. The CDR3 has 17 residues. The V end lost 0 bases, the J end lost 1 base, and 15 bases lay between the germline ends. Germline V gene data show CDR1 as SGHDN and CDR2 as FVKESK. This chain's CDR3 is CASSQDPRTSRNTEAFF. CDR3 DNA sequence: TGTGCCAGCAGCCAAGATCCGAGAACGTCTCGGAACACTGAAGCTTTCTTT. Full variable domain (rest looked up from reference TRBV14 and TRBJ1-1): EAGVTQFPSHSVIEKGQTVTLRCDPISGHDNLYWYRRVMGKEIKFLLHFVKESKQDESGMPNNRFLAERTGGTYSTLKVQPAELEDSGVYFCASSQDPRTSRNTEAFFGQGTRLTVV.

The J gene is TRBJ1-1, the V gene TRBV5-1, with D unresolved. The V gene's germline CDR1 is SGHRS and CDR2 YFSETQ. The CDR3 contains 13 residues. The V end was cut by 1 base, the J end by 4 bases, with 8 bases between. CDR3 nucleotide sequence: TGCGCCAGCAGCTTGAAGCAGAGCACTGAAGCTTTCTTT. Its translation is CASSLKQSTEAFF.

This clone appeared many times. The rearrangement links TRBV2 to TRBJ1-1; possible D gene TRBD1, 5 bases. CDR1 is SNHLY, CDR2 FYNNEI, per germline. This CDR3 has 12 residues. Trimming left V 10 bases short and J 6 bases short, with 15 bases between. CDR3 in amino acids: CATSGQGAEAFF. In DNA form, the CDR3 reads TGTGCCACCAGCGGGCAGGGCGCTGAAGCTTTCTTT.

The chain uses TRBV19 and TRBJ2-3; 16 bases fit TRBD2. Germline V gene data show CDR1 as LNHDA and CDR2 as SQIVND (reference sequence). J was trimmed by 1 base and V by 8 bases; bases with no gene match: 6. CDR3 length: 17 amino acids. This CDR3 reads CASQPGLAGGGTDTQYF. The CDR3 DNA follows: TGTGCCAGTCAGCCGGGACTAGCGGGGGGGGGCACAGATACGCAGTATTTT.